This T cell receptor beta chain was captured in a study of T cells in Graves' hyperthyroidism and ophthalmopathy. Overall study: Peripheral blood samples were taken at initial diagnosis, prior to any treatment. Study-level points and caveats: Model output signaled ophthalmopathy a median about seven months ahead of onset. Blood held most thyroid clonotypes expanded above 0.001 frequency.

Losses at the gene ends were 4 bases for V and 3 bases for J; bases not matched to a gene: 10. The CDR3 runs 16 residues. Germline-derived CDR1 and CDR2 are LGHNA and YNFKEQ. From RNA transcripts, TCR beta CDR3 regions were amplified. First-round RT-PCR with HTBI primers amplified the TCR CDR3 region. TCRdb ran MiXCR on the multiplex PCR reads and lists one entry per CDR3 protein. The sample lists about 530,000 distinct CDR3 sequences; approximately 17% were seen once. Regarding this clonotype: Its antigen is undetermined.

The sample taken for sequencing was blood. The sequence was obtained from a young woman with Graves' ophthalmopathy. The J gene is TRBJ1-1, the V gene TRBV4-2; 8 positions agree with TRBD1. The CDR3 nucleotides read TGTGCCAGCAGCCCATTCGCCAGGGGGCGCGACACTGAAGCTTTCTTT. Translation gives CASSPFARGRDTEAFF.